This T cell receptor beta chain stems from a study of blood T cell repertoires in COVID-19. The wider study: The study drew acute and convalescent COVID-19 samples from the United States, Italy and Spain. Sources were T cells, B-cell-depleted T cells, or PBMCs; the material itself was cDNA or gDNA.

Original methodology: Nucleated cell number was recorded as an estimate derived from reference gene primer amplification. Clones were read by immunoSEQ multiplex PCR, and TCRdb kept only the in-frame ones, dropping some. That table supplies the V and J calls and clone size; D and trimming were determined from the DNA. The sample holds roughly 120,000 clones, approximately 80% seen once. This CDR3 is built from 11 residues. V lost 6 bases and J lost 4, with 6 bases in between. Germline lookup yields CDR1 MNHEY and CDR2 SMNVEV (reference sequence). The sequencing sample was made of peripheral blood. The clonotype was recovered from a woman aged 60 to 75 with acute or convalescent COVID-19. The genes are TRBV27 and TRBJ1-2; D is undetermined. The CDR3: CASRGAYGYTF. CDR3 DNA sequence: TGTGCCAGCAGGGGAGCCTATGGCTACACCTTC.